This T cell receptor (beta chain) was captured in a study of cytomegalovirus exposure and HLA in healthy donors. Overall study: Inside one of the first data releases sat tens of millions of unique TCRs taken from HLA-typed donors.

Primers for the PCR totalled 60 Vbeta and 13 Jbeta. This table comes from immunoSEQ multiplex PCR, and its TCRdb copy is limited to in-frame clones, with some not included. The table includes more than 150,000 clones, 60% to 85% detected once. The TCR originated in a girl under 18 in good health and CMV-seropositive. Sequencing input: PBMCs.

The CDR3, as DNA: TGTGCCAGCAGACTAAGGGCAGGGGGACCCTATGGCTACACCTTC. This sequence encodes CASRLRAGGPYGYTF. The chain employs TRBV2 and TRBJ1-2; TRBD1 matches at 7 bases. The ends lost 6 bases at V and 4 bases at J; junction bases unmatched: 11. Germline V gives CDR1 SNHLY, CDR2 FYNNEI. This CDR3 spans 15 amino acids.